This section outlines one T cell receptor beta chain sequence together with its context. Its specificity is not known. The data stem from a study of T cell responses to AZD1222 COVID-19 vaccine. Whole-study results and caveats: Unmutated variant regions are reportedly targeted by nearly half of spike-specific TCRs. When two AZD1222 doses had been given, Spike-specific TCR breadth and depth rose. The donors showed a predominance of white British ancestry and of females, with possible underestimation of clonal diversity. Repertoires were obtained only post-peak T cell response.

Trimming pared 3 bases from V and 0 bases from J, leaving 19 bases between. CDR3 length: 18 residues. From germline, CDR1 is WNHNN and CDR2 SYGVQD (reference sequence). TCRdb's copy holds only in-frame clones and misses some; the assay was immunoSEQ multiplex PCR. The sample holds about 150,000 clones; 70% to 90% are singletons and the top ten take over 7%. Material: peripheral blood, obtained on day 0 of AZD1222 vaccination. The chain employs TRBV10-1 and TRBJ2-3, with D tentatively TRBD2 (5 bases). This receptor was identified in an adult in good health. CDR3 DNA sequence: TGCGCCAGCAGTGACCCCACCGGGCCCGGGATTAGCACAGATACGCAGTATTTT. Protein sequence: CASSDPTGPGISTDTQYF.